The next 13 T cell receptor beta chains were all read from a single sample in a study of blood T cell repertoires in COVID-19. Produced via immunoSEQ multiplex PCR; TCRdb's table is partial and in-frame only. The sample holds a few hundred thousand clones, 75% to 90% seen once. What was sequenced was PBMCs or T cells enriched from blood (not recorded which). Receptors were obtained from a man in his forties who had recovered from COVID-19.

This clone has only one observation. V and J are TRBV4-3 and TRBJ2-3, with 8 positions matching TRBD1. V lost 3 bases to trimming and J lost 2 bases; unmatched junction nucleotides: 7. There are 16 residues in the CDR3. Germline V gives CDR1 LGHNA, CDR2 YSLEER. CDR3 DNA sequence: TGCGCCAGCAGCCACACGCCCCAGGGGGCCACAGATACGCAGTATTTT. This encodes CASSHTPQGATDTQYF.

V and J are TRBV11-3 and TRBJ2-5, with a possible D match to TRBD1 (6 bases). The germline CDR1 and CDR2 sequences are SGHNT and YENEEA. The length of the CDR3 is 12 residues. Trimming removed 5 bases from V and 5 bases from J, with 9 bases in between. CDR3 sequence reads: CASSQGSETQYF. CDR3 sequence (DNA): TGTGCCAGCAGCCAGGGGTCCGAGACCCAGTACTTC.

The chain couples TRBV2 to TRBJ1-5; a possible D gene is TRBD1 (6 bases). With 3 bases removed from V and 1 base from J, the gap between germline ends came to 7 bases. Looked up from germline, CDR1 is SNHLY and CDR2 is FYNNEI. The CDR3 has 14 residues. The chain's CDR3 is CASSDQGSNQPQHF. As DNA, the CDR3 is TGTGCCAGCAGTGACCAGGGGAGCAATCAGCCCCAGCATTTT.

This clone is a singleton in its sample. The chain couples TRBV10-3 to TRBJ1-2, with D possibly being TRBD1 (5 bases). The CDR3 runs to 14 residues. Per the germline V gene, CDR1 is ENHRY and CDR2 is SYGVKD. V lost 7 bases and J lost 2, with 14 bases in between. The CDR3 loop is CAITNPPGNYGYTF. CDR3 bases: TGTGCCATCACCAATCCCCCAGGGAACTATGGCTACACCTTC.

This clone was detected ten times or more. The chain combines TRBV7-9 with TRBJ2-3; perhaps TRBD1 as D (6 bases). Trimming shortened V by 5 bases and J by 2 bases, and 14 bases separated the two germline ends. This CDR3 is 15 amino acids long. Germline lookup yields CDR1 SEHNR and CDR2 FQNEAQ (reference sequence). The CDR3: CASSTSDRITDTQYF. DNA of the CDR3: TGTGCCAGCAGCACCAGCGACAGGATCACAGATACGCAGTATTTT.

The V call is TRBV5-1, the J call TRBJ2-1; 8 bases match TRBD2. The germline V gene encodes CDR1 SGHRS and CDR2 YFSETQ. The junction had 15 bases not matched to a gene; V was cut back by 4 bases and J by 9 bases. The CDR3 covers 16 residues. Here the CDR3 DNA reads TGCGCCAGCAGCCCGGGAGGCCAGCGGGAGTTAAGTGAGCAGTTCTTC. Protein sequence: CASSPGGQRELSEQFF. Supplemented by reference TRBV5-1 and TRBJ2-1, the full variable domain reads KAGVTQTPRYLIKTRGQQVTLSCSPISGHRSVSWYQQTPGQGLQFLFEYFSETQRNKGNFPGRFSGRQFSNSRSEMNVSTLELGDSALYLCASSPGGQRELSEQFFGPGTRLTVL.

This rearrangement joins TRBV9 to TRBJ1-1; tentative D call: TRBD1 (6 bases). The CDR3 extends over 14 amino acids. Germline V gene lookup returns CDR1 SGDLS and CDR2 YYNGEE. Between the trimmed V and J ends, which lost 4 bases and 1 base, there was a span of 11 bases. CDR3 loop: CASSFRGRNTEAFF. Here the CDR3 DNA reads TGTGCCAGCAGCTTCAGGGGTAGGAACACTGAAGCTTTCTTT.

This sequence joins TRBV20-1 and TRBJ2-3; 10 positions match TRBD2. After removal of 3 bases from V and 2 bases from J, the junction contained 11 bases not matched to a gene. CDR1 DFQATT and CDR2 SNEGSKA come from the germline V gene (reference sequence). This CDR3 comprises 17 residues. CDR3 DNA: TGCAGTGCTAGTCTCAGCGGGAGGGCCGGTCTCACAGATACGCAGTATTTT. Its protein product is CSASLSGRAGLTDTQYF.

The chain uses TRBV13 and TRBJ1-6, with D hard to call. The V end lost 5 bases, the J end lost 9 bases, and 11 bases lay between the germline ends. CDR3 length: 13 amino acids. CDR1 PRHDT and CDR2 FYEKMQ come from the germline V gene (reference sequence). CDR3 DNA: TGTGCCAGCAGCCCGTCGAGGAGTTCACCCCTCCACTTT. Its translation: CASSPSRSSPLHF.

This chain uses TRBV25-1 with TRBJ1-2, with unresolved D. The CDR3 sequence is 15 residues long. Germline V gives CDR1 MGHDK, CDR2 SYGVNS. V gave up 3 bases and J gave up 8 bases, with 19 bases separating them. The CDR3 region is CASSEGWVEGGGYTF. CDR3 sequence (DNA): TGTGCCAGCAGTGAGGGTTGGGTCGAGGGAGGAGGCTACACCTTC.

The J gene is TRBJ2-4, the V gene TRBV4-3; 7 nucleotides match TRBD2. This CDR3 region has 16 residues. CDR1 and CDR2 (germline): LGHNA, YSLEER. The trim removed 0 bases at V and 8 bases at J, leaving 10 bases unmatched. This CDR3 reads CASSQDWGGYRDIQYF. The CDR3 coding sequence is TGCGCCAGCAGCCAAGACTGGGGAGGGTATAGAGACATTCAGTACTTC.

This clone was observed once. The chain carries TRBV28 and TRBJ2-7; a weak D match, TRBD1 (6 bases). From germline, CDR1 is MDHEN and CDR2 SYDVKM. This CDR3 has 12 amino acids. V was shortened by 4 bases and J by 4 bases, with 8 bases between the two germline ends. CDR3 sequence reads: CASSSTGYEQYF. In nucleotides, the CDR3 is TGTGCCAGCAGTTCAACAGGGTACGAGCAGTACTTC.

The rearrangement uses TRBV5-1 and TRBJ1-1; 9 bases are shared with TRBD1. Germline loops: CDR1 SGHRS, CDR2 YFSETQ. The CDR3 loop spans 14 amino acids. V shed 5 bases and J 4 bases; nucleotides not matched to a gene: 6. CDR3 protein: CASRKTGGSTEAFF. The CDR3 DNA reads TGCGCCAGCAGAAAGACAGGGGGTAGCACTGAAGCTTTCTTT.